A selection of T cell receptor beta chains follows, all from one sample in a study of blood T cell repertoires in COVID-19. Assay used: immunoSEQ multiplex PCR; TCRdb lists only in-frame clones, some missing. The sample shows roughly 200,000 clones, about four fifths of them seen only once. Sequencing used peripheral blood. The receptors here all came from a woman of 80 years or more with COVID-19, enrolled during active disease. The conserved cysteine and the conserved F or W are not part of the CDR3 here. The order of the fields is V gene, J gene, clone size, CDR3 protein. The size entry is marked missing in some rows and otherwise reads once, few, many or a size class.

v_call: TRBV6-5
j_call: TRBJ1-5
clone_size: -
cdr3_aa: ASKGVSNQPQH

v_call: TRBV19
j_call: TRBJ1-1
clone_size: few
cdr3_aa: ASSVYLNTEAF

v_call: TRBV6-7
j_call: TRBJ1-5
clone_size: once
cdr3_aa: ASSLGTEYVEPNQPQH

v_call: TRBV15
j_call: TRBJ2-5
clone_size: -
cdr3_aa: ATSRDTGAVETQY

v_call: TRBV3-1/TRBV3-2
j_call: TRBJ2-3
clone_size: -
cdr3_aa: ASSQLAGRTDTQY

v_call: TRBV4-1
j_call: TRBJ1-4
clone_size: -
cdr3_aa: ASTQGPATNEKLF

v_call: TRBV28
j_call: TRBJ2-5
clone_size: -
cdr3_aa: ASSSLPTGQETQY

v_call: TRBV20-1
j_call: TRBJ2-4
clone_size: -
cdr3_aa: SASYPGGSNIQY

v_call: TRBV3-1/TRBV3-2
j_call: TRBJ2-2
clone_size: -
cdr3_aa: ASSQGTRAGELF

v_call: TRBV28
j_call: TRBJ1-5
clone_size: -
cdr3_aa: ASSWGQGDYQPQH

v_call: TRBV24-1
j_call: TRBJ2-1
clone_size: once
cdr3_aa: ATSAKGVSYNEQF

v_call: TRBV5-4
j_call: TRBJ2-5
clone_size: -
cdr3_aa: ASSFGQGGQETQY

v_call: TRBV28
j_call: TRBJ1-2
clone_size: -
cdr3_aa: ASSTNRGFGYT

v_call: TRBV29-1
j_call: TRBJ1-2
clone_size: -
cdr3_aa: SVGGGRGGYT

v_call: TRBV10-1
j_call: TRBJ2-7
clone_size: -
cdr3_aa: ASSGRVRYEQY

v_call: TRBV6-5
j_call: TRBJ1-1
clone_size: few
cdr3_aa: ASDRVNTEAF